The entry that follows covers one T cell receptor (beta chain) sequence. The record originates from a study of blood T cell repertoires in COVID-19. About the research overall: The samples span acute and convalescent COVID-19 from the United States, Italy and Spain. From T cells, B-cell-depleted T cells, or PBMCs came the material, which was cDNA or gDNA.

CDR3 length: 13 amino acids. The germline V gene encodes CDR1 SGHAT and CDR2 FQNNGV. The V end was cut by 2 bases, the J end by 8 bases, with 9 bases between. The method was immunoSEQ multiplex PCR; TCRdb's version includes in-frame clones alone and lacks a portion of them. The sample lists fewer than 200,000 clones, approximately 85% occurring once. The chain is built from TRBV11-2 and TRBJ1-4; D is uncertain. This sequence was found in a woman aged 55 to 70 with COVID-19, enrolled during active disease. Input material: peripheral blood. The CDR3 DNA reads TGTGCCAGCAGCTTAAACAGCCGAGAAAAACTGTTTTTT. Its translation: CASSLNSREKLFF.